This paragraph covers one T cell receptor (beta chain) sequence. The table lists this clonotype with a few counts. It has no known antigen specificity. Base quality data are lacking; no much larger clone is found one base away. Sequencing was performed on an Illumina NovaSeq 6000. TCRalpha and TCRbeta cDNA libraries were constructed by 5'RACE with constant-segment primers, with sample barcodes and unique molecular identifiers being introduced. Trizol reagent was used to extract RNA from every sample. Libraries were amplified in two PCR steps, with a second sample barcode and Illumina TruSeq adapters added in the second step. The libraries were sequenced on an Illumina NovaSeq using 2 x 150 bp paired-end reads. The study's processing was this. Reads were demultiplexed and collapsed into UMI-guided consensus sequences with migec v1.2.7. Using mixcr v2.1.11, the UMI consensuses were aligned to TRA and TRB V and J templates and assembled into clonotypes. A clonotype was counted as expanded or contracted only when both edgeR and NoisET called the clonotype significant, with the noise models trained on biological replicates. For edgeR calls, the cutoffs were a false discovery rate-adjusted p below 0.01 and a log2 fold-change threshold of 1. As an exploratory analysis of dynamics, max-normalized trajectories of the 1000 most abundant clonotypes were examined by PCA with hierarchical clustering. The CD4 or CD8 phenotype of responding clones was assigned using the separately sequenced CD4+ and CD8+ repertoires. The public reads were run again by TCRdb, first through fastp at Q25 and then through MiXCR, and only productive beta chains were kept. One record per CDR3 amino acid sequence lists the most common genes and DNA. TCRdb's processing, not the authors' own work, is the source of the V and J calls. The sample has about 90,000 distinct CDR3 sequences on record, around 16% of them singletons. Together, the top ten hold 39% of the sample.

Ficoll-Paque density gradient centrifugation was used to isolate PBMCs. This sample was included in a study of T-cell memory formation after mild COVID-19 (dated by TCRdb to about 2021). At the level of the whole study: TCR sequence clusters from the two donors were largely donor specific. T-cell clones expanding and contracting after mild COVID-19 in a couple of donors were tracked by longitudinal TCRalpha and TCRbeta repertoire sequencing. Two young, previously healthy adult volunteers made up the cohort, one male and one female. The full study reports these points: Contracting CD4+ clones turned up mainly in the CM and EM memory subsets, whereas EMRA was where CD8+ clones were enriched. The study covered only a couple of mild cases, and larger cohorts including severe cases with pre-infection samples were considered necessary. Some responding clones were detected in pre-infection memory, which suggested that pre-existing cross-reactive memory T cells had joined the SARS-CoV-2 response. Clones that contracted from day 15 to 85 showed balanced CD4/CD8 phenotypes, whereas a second wave of clones that expanded from day 15 to 37 leaned towards CD4+. The second-wave clones that peaked on day 37 were not confirmed to be SARS-CoV-2 specific.

What was sequenced was PBMCs or a T cell subset sorted from them (not recorded which). This TCR derives from a man aged 18 to 29 who had mild COVID-19 (a few samples of this study predate the infection). The sample titles of this study are shuffled in the database, so cell type and time point are left out; the donor was told from shared clones.

The DNA sequence is TGTGCCAGCAGCTCCGGACAGGGTCGCGACGAGCAGTACTTC. Translated, it gives CASSSGQGRDEQYF. The chain is made from TRBV7-8 and TRBJ2-7; a stretch of 8 junction bases matches TRBD1. CDR3 length: 14 amino acids, cysteine to phenylalanine. Left in the record is the CDR3 DNA by itself, 42 bases read in frame from the first base. The germline V gene supplies CDR1 SGHVS and CDR2 FQNEAQ. Germline trimming: 4 bases from V, 5 bases from J; junction bases outside gene matches: 7.